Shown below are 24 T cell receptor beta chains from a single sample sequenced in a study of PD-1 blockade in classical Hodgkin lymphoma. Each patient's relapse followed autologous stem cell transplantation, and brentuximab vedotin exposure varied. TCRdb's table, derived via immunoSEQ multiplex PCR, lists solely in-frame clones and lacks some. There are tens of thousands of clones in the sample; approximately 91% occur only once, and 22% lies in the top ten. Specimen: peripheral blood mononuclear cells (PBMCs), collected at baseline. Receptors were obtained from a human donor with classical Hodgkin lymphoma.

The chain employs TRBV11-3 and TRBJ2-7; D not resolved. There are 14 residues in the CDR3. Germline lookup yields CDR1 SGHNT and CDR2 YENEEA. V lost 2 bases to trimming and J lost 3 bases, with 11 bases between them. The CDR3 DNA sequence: TGTGCCAGCAGCTTAAATCTGCAAAACTACGAGCAGTACTTC. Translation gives CASSLNLQNYEQYF.

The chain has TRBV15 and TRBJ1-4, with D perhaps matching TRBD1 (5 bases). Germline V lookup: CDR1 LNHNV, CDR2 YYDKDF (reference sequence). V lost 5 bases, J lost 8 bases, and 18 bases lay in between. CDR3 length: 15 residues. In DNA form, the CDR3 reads TGTGCCACCAGCCCCCGAGGTGGGGGGGGAGAAAAACTGTTTTTT. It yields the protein CATSPRGGGGEKLFF.

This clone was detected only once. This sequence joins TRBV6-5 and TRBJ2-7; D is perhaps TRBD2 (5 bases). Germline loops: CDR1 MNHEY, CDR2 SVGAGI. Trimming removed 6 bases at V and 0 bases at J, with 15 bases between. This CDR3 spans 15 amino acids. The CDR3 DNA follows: TGTGCCAGCAGACCATACAGCGGCAGCTCCTACGAGCAGTACTTC. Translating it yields CASRPYSGSSYEQYF.

CDR3 protein: CASSYRDGANYGYTF. As DNA, the CDR3 is TGTGCCAGCAGTTACCGGGACGGAGCTAACTATGGCTACACCTTC. This chain connects TRBV6-6 to TRBJ1-2; D perhaps matches TRBD1 (5 bases). Deletions cut 2 bases from V and 0 bases from J, with 10 bases between. Per germline, CDR1 MNHNY and CDR2 SVGAGI (reference sequence). This CDR3 has 15 residues.

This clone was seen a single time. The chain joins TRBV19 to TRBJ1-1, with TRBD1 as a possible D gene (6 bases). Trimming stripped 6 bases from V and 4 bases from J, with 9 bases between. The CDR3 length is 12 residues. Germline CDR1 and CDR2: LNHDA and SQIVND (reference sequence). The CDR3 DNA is TGTGCCAGTAGCCGGGGGGCCACTGAAGCTTTCTTT. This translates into CASSRGATEAFF. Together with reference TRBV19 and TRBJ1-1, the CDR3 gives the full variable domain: DGGITQSPKYLFRKEGQNVTLSCEQNLNHDAMYWYRQDPGQGLRLIYYSQIVNDFQKGDIAEGYSVSREKKESFPLTVTSAQKNPTAFYLCASSRGATEAFFGQGTRLTVV.

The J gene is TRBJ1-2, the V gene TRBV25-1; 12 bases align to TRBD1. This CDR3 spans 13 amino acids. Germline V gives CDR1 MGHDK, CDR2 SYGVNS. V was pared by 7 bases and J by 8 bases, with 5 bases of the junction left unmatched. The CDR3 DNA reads TGTGCCAGCAAGGGACAGGGGGCAGGAGGCTACACCTTC. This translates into CASKGQGAGGYTF.

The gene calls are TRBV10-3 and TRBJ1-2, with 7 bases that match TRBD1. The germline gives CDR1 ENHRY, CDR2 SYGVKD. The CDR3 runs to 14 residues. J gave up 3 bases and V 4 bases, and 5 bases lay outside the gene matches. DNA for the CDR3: TGTGCCATCAGTGTGGAGGGGGCGTACTATGGCTACACCTTC. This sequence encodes CAISVEGAYYGYTF.

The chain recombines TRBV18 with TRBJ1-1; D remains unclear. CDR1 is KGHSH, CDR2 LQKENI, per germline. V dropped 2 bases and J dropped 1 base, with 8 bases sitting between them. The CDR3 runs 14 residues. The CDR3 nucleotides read TGTGCCAGCTCACCAGGGCAGGCGAACACTGAAGCTTTCTTT. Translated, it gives CASSPGQANTEAFF.

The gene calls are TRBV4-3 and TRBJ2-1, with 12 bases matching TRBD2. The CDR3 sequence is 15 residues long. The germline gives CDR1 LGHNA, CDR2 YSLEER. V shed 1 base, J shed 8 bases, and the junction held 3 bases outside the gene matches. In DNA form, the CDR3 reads TGCGCCAGCAGCCAAGGGACTAGCGGGAATCATGAGCAGTTCTTC. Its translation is CASSQGTSGNHEQFF.

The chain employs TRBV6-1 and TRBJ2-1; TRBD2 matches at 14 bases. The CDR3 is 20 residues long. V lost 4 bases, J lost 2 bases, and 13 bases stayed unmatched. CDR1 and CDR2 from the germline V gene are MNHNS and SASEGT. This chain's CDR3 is CASSALVPGLAGAPYNEQFF. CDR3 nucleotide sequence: TGTGCCAGCAGTGCTCTAGTCCCGGGACTAGCGGGAGCACCCTACAATGAGCAGTTCTTC.

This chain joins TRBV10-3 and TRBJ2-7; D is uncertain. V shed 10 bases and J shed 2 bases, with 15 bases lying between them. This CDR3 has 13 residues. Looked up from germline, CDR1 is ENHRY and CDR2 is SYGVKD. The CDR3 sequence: CATGQIITYEQYF. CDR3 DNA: TGTGCCACGGGTCAGATTATCACCTACGAGCAGTACTTC.

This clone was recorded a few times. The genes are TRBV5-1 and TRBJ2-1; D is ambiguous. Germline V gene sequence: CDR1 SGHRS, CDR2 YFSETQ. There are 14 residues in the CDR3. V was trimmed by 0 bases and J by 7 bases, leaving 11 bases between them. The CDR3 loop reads CASSLERRRNEQFF. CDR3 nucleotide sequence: TGCGCCAGCAGCTTGGAACGTCGACGGAATGAGCAGTTCTTC.

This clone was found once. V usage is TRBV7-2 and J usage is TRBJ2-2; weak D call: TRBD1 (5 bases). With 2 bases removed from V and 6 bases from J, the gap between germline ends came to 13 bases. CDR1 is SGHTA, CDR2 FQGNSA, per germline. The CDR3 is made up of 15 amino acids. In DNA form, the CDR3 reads TGTGCCAGCAGCTTAAACCAGGGTGGAGCCGGGGAGCTGTTTTTT. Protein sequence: CASSLNQGGAGELFF.

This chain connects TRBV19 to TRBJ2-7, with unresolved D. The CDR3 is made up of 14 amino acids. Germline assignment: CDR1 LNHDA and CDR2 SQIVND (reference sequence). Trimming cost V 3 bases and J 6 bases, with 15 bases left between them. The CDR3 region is CASSMSPGLGEQYF. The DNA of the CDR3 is TGTGCCAGTAGTATGTCGCCCGGGTTGGGCGAGCAGTACTTC.

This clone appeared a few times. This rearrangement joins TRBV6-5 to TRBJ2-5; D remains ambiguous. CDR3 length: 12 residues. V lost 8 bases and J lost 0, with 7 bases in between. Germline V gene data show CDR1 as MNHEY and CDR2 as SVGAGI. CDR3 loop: CASAADQETQYF. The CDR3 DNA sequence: TGTGCCAGCGCGGCAGACCAAGAGACCCAGTACTTC.

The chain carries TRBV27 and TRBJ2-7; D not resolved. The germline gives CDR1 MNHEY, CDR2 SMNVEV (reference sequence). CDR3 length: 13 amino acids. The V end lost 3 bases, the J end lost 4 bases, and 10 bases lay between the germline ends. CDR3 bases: TGTGCCAGCAGTTTGGGCCAGTCGTACGAGCAGTACTTC. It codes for CASSLGQSYEQYF.

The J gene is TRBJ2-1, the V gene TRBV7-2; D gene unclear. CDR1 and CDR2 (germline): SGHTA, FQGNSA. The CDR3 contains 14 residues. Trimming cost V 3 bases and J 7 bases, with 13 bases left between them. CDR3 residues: CASSLFDGSNEQFF. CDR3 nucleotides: TGTGCCAGCAGCTTGTTTGACGGATCAAATGAGCAGTTCTTC.

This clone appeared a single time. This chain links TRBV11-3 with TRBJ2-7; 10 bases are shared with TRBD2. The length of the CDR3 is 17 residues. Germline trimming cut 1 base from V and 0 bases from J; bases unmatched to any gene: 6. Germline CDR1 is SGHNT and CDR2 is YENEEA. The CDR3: CASSLGGAGGSSYEQYF. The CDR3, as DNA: TGTGCCAGCAGCTTAGGAGGAGCGGGAGGGTCCTCCTACGAGCAGTACTTC.

CDR3: CASSQVTENYGYTF. CDR3 DNA sequence: TGCGCCAGCAGCCAGGTGACAGAGAACTATGGCTACACCTTC. The J gene is TRBJ1-2, the V gene TRBV4-3, with D perhaps matching TRBD1 (5 bases). The CDR3 length is 14 residues. Germline V CDR1 and CDR2: LGHNA, YSLEER. V dropped 3 bases and J dropped 2 bases, with 10 bases sitting between them.

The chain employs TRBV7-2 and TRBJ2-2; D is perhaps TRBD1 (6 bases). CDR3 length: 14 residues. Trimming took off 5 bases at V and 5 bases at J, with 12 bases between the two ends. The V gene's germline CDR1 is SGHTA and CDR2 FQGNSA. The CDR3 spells CASSPQTGTGELFF. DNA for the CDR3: TGTGCCAGCAGCCCCCAAACAGGGACCGGGGAGCTGTTTTTT.

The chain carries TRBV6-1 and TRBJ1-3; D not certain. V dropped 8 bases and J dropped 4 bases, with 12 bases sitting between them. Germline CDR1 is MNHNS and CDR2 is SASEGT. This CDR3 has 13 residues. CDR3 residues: CASGRGKGNTIYF. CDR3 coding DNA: TGTGCCAGCGGTCGGGGAAAGGGAAACACCATATATTTT.

This chain's CDR3 is CASSLSRTLNTGELFF. The CDR3, as DNA: TGTGCCAGCAGTTTATCGCGGACACTAAACACCGGGGAGCTGTTTTTT. V is TRBV27 and J is TRBJ2-2; D is perhaps TRBD1 (5 bases). CDR3 size: 16 residues. Trimming stripped 0 bases from V and 2 bases from J, with 10 bases between. In germline, CDR1 is MNHEY, CDR2 SMNVEV (reference sequence).

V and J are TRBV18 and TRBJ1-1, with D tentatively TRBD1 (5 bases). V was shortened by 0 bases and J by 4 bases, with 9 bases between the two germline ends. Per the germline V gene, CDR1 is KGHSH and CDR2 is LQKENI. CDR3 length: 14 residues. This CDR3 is CASSPPGGGTEAFF. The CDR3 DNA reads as TGTGCCAGCTCACCACCGGGGGGGGGCACTGAAGCTTTCTTT.

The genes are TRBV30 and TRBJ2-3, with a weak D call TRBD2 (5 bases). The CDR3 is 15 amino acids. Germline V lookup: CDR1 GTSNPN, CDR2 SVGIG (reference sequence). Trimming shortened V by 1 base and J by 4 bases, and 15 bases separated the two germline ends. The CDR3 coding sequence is TGTGCCTGGAGTGCCACCCGAGGGAGAGCAGATACGCAGTATTTT. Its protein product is CAWSATRGRADTQYF.